These 18 T cell receptor beta chains were sequenced from one sample in a study of regulatory T cells in long-lasting Graves disease. Time point defined: persistent/refractory GD, antithyroid drugs over 5 years with positive TRAb. Isolated PBMC RNA provided the starting material for the TCR library. Both iRepertoire HTBI primers and Arm-PCR of CDR3 regions were used to build the TCR beta libraries. TCRdb used MiXCR to reprocess the multiplex PCR reads, holding one entry per CDR3 protein. The profile shows around 460,000 distinct CDR3 sequences, approximately 23% of them singletons. The specimen was peripheral blood mononuclear cells (PBMCs), collected when the disease was refractory, from a patient treated with antithyroid drugs. The receptors shown here come from a female donor with Graves disease.

This clonotype was detected only a few times. The rearrangement links TRBV20-1 to TRBJ2-5; 10 bases agree with TRBD2. V shed 0 bases and J 5 bases; nucleotides not matched to a gene: 9. Germline CDR1 reads DFQATT; CDR2 reads SNEGSKA (reference sequence). There are 16 residues in the CDR3. In nucleotides, the CDR3 is TGCAGTGCTAGAGACCCCCTAGCGGGAGCTGGGGAGACCCAGTACTTC. Its translation: CSARDPLAGAGETQYF.

The sample holds a few counts of this clonotype. The CDR3 is CASTPHLGVRTYEQYF. The CDR3 region has the DNA TGTGCCAGCACCCCTCACCTGGGGGTCAGGACCTACGAGCAGTACTTC. The rearrangement joins TRBV7-6 to TRBJ2-7; D tentatively reads TRBD1 or TRBD2 (5 bases each). CDR1 is SGHVS and CDR2 is FNYEAQ in the germline V gene. CDR3 length: 16 residues. The germline V and J ends were trimmed by 7 bases and 2 bases, with 21 bases remaining between them. The variable domain in full, completed from reference TRBV7-6 and TRBJ2-7, reads GAGVSQSPRYKVTKRGQDVALRCDPISGHVSLYWYRQALGQGPEFLTYFNYEAQQDKSGLPNDRFSAERPEGSISTLTIQRTEQRDSAMYRCASTPHLGVRTYEQYFGPGTRLTVT.

The chain carries TRBV27 and TRBJ2-3; a possible D gene is TRBD2 (6 bases). V lost 5 bases and J 6 bases, leaving 9 bases between the germline ends. Germline V lookup: CDR1 MNHEY, CDR2 SMNVEV (reference sequence). The CDR3 sequence is 12 residues long. The CDR3, as DNA: TGTGCCAGCAGTACGGGAGCGGATACGCAGTATTTT. Amino acid sequence: CASSTGADTQYF.

A few counts support this clonotype. The V and J genes are TRBV7-2 and TRBJ1-2, with 7 nucleotides matching TRBD1. With 4 bases clipped from V and 6 bases from J, the junction kept 5 bases outside the gene matches. Germline values: CDR1 SGHTA, CDR2 FQGNSA. The CDR3 extends over 13 amino acids. The CDR3 loop is CASSSTGRDGYTF. For the CDR3, the DNA is TGTGCCAGCAGCTCGACAGGGAGAGATGGCTACACCTTC.

The sample holds a few counts of this clonotype. This sequence joins TRBV3-1 and TRBJ2-7; no clear D. The CDR3 sequence is 12 residues long. Germline V gives CDR1 LGHDT, CDR2 YNNKEL (reference sequence). V was trimmed by 4 bases and J by 5 bases, leaving 9 bases between them. CDR3 in DNA: TGTGCCAGCAGCCCTAGGTCCCACGAGCAGTACTTC. It yields the protein CASSPRSHEQYF.

This clonotype was detected many times. The chain employs TRBV12-3 or TRBV12-4 and TRBJ1-2; possible D gene TRBD1, 6 bases. This CDR3 is built from 14 residues. V lost 1 base to trimming and J lost 7 bases, with 13 bases between them. The CDR3 here is CASSLGGTRGGYTF. The CDR3 DNA reads TGTGCCAGCAGTTTAGGGGGGACACGCGGTGGCTACACCTTC.

This clonotype was seen a few times. The gene calls are TRBV5-1 and TRBJ1-2; perhaps TRBD1 as D (5 bases). Germline lookup yields CDR1 SGHRS and CDR2 YFSETQ. This CDR3 comprises 13 residues. Trimming took 4 bases from V and 8 from J, leaving 15 bases between them. This chain's CDR3 is CASSPDVDSGYTF. CDR3 in DNA: TGCGCCAGCAGCCCAGACGTAGACAGCGGCTACACCTTC.

Worth noting for this clonotype: This may come from a read error, since a much larger clone is one base off. The rearrangement joins TRBV12-3 or TRBV12-4 to TRBJ1-3, with TRBD1 identical over 7 bases. The trim removed 5 bases at V and 9 bases at J, leaving 7 bases unmatched. The CDR3 consists of 13 residues. The CDR3 spells CASSLTTGSTIYF. The CDR3 DNA sequence: TGTGCCAGCAGTCTGACGACAGGGAGCACCATATATTTT.

The rearrangement links TRBV29-1 to TRBJ2-2; 9 bases match TRBD1. J gave up 4 bases and V 3 bases, and 3 bases lay outside the gene matches. The germline CDR1 and CDR2 sequences are SQVTM and ANQGSEA. This CDR3 comprises 14 residues. CDR3 bases: TGCAGCGTTGACGGGACAGGGAGCACCGGGGAGCTGTTTTTT. Its protein product is CSVDGTGSTGELFF.

The table lists this clonotype with a few counts. The chain combines TRBV7-2 with TRBJ2-5; 7 bases align to TRBD2. Germline loops: CDR1 SGHTA, CDR2 FQGNSA. The J segment lost 4 bases and the V segment lost 3 bases, leaving 8 bases of the junction unmatched. This CDR3 comprises 15 residues. The CDR3 region is CASSLWGGSGETQYF. CDR3 in DNA: TGTGCCAGCAGCTTGTGGGGGGGGTCTGGAGAGACCCAGTACTTC.

In this sample, this clonotype turned up many times. The chain recombines TRBV2 with TRBJ2-5; the match to TRBD1 covers 10 bases. Germline trimming cut 7 bases from V and 7 bases from J; bases unmatched to any gene: 3. The CDR3 spans 12 residues. Germline V gene lookup returns CDR1 SNHLY and CDR2 FYNNEI. CDR3 region: CASNGQGGTQYF. The CDR3 DNA is TGTGCCAGCAACGGACAGGGGGGGACCCAGTACTTC.

This clonotype was found many times. The rearrangement joins TRBV24-1 to TRBJ2-5; 7 positions agree with TRBD1. In germline, CDR1 is KGHDR, CDR2 SFDVKD. Trimming cost V 4 bases and J 4 bases; bases outside gene matches: 11. CDR3 length: 16 residues. The CDR3 DNA sequence: TGTGCCACCAGTGAGCCGACAGGGAGTAGAGTAGAGACCCAGTACTTC. Protein: CATSEPTGSRVETQYF.

Ten or more counts support this clonotype. The chain has TRBV7-9 and TRBJ2-5, with D perhaps TRBD2 (6 bases). Germline values: CDR1 SEHNR, CDR2 FQNEAQ (reference sequence). Deletions cut 5 bases from V and 0 bases from J, with 19 bases between. CDR3 size: 17 residues. CDR3 protein: CASSASLASVHQETQYF. The CDR3 DNA follows: TGTGCCAGCAGCGCCTCGTTGGCTAGCGTGCACCAAGAGACCCAGTACTTC. Combining the CDR3 with reference TRBV7-9 and TRBJ2-5 gives the whole variable domain DTGVSQNPRHKITKRGQNVTFRCDPISEHNRLYWYRQTLGQGPEFLTYFQNEAQLEKSRLLSDRFSAERPKGSFSTLEIQRTEQGDSAMYLCASSASLASVHQETQYFGPGTRLLVL.

V is TRBV30 and J is TRBJ2-3; D is undetermined. This CDR3 contains 14 residues. V lost 3 bases to trimming and J lost 0 bases, with 10 bases between them. The germline V gene has CDR1 GTSNPN and CDR2 SVGIG (reference sequence). The DNA for the CDR3 is TGTGCCTGGAGCCACCGTGGTAGCACAGATACGCAGTATTTT. It translates to CAWSHRGSTDTQYF.

This clonotype was detected ten times or more. The chain uses TRBV20-1 and TRBJ1-2; TRBD1 agrees at 7 bases. Looked up from germline, CDR1 is DFQATT and CDR2 is SNEGSKA (reference sequence). The CDR3 has 11 amino acids. With V trimmed by 6 bases and J by 8 bases, 6 bases remained unmatched. The CDR3 coding sequence is TGCAGTGCCAAGGGGGCGCAAGGCTACACCTTC. It translates to CSAKGAQGYTF.

The chain employs TRBV28 and TRBJ1-3, with no clear D. Germline V gene sequence: CDR1 MDHEN, CDR2 SYDVKM. V was shortened by 2 bases and J by 2 bases, with 16 bases between the two germline ends. The CDR3 loop spans 17 amino acids. CDR3 region: CASSLTVSFRPGNTIYF. The CDR3 DNA is TGTGCCAGCAGTTTAACAGTCTCATTCCGCCCTGGAAACACCATATATTTT.

In its sample, this clonotype was seen many times. The chain uses TRBV12-3 or TRBV12-4 and TRBJ1-5; no firm D call. V lost 7 bases and J 0 bases, leaving 16 bases between the germline ends. This CDR3 has 16 amino acids. The CDR3 DNA follows: TGTGCCAGCACCGAGGGAGGACCCCATAGCAATCAGCCCCAGCATTTT. This translates into CASTEGGPHSNQPQHF.

This clonotype showed up many times. The chain carries TRBV20-1 and TRBJ1-4; no clear D gene. Trimming removed 2 bases at V and 5 bases at J, with 9 bases between. Germline CDR1 is DFQATT and CDR2 is SNEGSKA (reference sequence). The CDR3 has 13 residues. CDR3 nucleotides: TGCAGTGCTAGATCTTCCCGGAATGAAAAACTGTTTTTT. Translated, it gives CSARSSRNEKLFF.